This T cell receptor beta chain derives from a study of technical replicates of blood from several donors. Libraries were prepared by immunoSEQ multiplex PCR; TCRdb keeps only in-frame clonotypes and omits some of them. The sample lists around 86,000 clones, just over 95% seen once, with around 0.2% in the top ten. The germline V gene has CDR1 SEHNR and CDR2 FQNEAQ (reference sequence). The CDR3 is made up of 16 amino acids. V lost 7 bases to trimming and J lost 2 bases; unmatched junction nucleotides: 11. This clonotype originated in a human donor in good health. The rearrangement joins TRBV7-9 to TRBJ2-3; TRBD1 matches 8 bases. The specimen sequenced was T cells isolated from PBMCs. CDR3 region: CASTSPTGADTDTQYF. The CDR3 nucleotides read TGTGCCAGCACCTCACCGACAGGGGCCGACACAGATACGCAGTATTTT. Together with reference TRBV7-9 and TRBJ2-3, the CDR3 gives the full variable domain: DTGVSQNPRHKITKRGQNVTFRCDPISEHNRLYWYRQTLGQGPEFLTYFQNEAQLEKSRLLSDRFSAERPKGSFSTLEIQRTEQGDSAMYLCASTSPTGADTDTQYFGPGTRLTVL.